The clone carrying this TCR beta chain was seen a handful of times. Its specificity is not known. The entry originates in a study of OX40 agonist ivuxolimab in advanced cancers. Findings and caveats of the study: Fewer expanded clones were found on average in CD4+ than in CD8+ T cells. Determination of antigen specificity was not performed for the expanded peripheral T cells.

Generated by immunoSEQ multiplex PCR, the TCRdb table keeps only in-frame clones and is missing some. The sample lists around 50,000 clones, approximately 80% occurring once. The germline V gene encodes CDR1 KGHSH and CDR2 LQKENI. CDR3 length equals 14 residues. Trimming took off 3 bases at V and 6 bases at J, with 12 bases between the two ends. The receptor's source is an adult with an advanced solid tumor such as melanoma, head and neck, liver or kidney cancer. The sequenced sample was CD4+ or CD8+ T cells sorted from blood, obtained in a trial of the OX40 agonist ivuxolimab. This chain joins TRBV18 and TRBJ2-1; possibly TRBD2 for D (6 bases). The CDR3 nucleotides are TGTGCCAGCTCACCGATCGTCGGGAGCAATGAGCAGTTCTTC. Residues: CASSPIVGSNEQFF.